This T cell receptor beta chain was documented in a study of monozygotic twins with inflammatory bowel disease (dated by TCRdb to the late 2010s). Regarding the complete study: In total, roughly 28 monozygotic twin pairs made up the full study: 19 Danish pairs, all IBD-discordant, plus nine German pairs, of which four were IBD-concordant and five were IBD-discordant. Each individual had, on average, about 151 000 unique TCRalpha sequences and 181 000 unique TCRbeta sequences available for analysis. The search for disease-associated traits relied mainly on comparing, within discordant pairs, IBD patients with their genetically identical healthy co-twins. What the work shows at the level of the full study, not this receptor alone: IBD patients shared fewer clonotypes with other individuals than healthy twins did, most markedly in patients showing signs of disease activity. No difference in repertoire similarity was observed between concordant and discordant twins, possibly owing to limited statistical power. The results gave no support for a single strong signal or clonotype linked to IBD. TCRbeta repertoire diversity, by inverse Simpson index, was decreased in IBD patients compared with their healthy co-twins. Because patients received different immunosuppressive treatments, the repertoires may have picked up extra background noise and variability between individuals. The analysis was unable to tell different T cell subtypes apart.

An approximately 2.6 ml peripheral blood sample was drawn into PAXgene tubes per donor and stored at -80°C. Without any T cell sorting, total RNA was extracted from whole blood using the PAXgene blood miRNA kit on an automated QIAcube. Deep TCRalpha and TCRbeta repertoire profiling with unique molecular barcoding was performed on peripheral blood of monozygotic twin pairs concordant or discordant for inflammatory bowel disease. For every twin pair, smoking habits were documented, and each individual was categorised as a current, former or never smoker. A remark on this clonotype: Its antigen has not been determined.

The receptor library was made with 5' RACE. Each TCR library was prepared from about 3.5 ug of total RNA. For each sample, cDNA was synthesized in eight separate reactions using SMARTScribe reverse transcriptase. During cDNA synthesis, template switching introduced unique molecular identifiers that contained a 6-nucleotide sample barcode. Amplification of TCRalpha and TCRbeta cDNA involved two nested PCRs of 16 and 9 cycles, and each PCR was followed by bead purification. Before amplification, cDNA was treated with uracil DNA-glycosylase and purified using the QIAquick PCR purification kit. In the second PCR, Illumina TruSeq-compatible adapters and sample-specific barcodes were added. TapeStation and Qubit were used to check library quality and concentration, and roughly 4.6 ng of each library was pooled. Sequencing of the pooled libraries was done on an Illumina HiSeq2500 single-index Rapid Run using custom sequencing primers and 2 x 100 bp reads. The paper's data handling went like this. PCR and sequencing errors were corrected by UMI-based consensus assembly using MiGEC version 1.2.6. MiXCR version 2.1.1 handled V(D)J alignment, clonotype assembly and CDR3 extraction. Normalisation of gene usage, clonotype sharing and MAIT/NKT TCR abundance was achieved by analysing the top 1000, 10 000 and 20 000 clonotypes per sample. Diversity was computed as the inverse Simpson index with the vegan R package after downsampling to 27 000 UMIs. Paired Mann-Whitney U tests were applied to discordant twin pairs, and Benjamini-Hochberg correction was used for multiple testing. Reads reprocessed by TCRdb are summarized as one entry per CDR3 protein sequence, and DNA is absent. The V and J calls were determined by TCRdb, not by the authors. This sample's table contains around 140,000 distinct CDR3 sequences. The ten largest clones represent 2.4% of the sample.

For CDR1 and CDR2, the germline V gene lists SGHTA and FQGNSA. Including cysteine and phenylalanine, the CDR3 has 17 amino acids. The entry carries no DNA sequence. This chain joins TRBV7-2 to TRBJ1-4. The sequencing input was blood. The clonotype originates from a human donor with ulcerative colitis or Crohn's disease, or a healthy co-twin of an affected twin (not recorded which). The CDR3 reads CASSLEGISGRNEKLFF.